These T cell receptor beta chains were read from a single sample in a study of blood T cells in healthy people across ages. TCRdb reprocessed the 5' RACE reads with MiXCR, giving one entry per CDR3 protein. Among 750,000 to 950,000 distinct CDR3 sequences listed, approximately 55% were seen once. Specimen: blood. The origin of the receptors is an elderly man in good health. CDR3s include the opening cysteine and the closing phenylalanine or tryptophan. The D gene is left open where the match is weak. Rows give clone size only sometimes, using once, few, many, or a class for an expanded clone.

J: TRBJ1-1; V: TRBV24-1; size: .; D: .; CDR3: CATSDSGRSRTEAFF; DNA: TGTGCCACCAGTGACTCGGGACGGTCCCGTACTGAAGCTTTCTTT
J: TRBJ1-1; V: TRBV20-1; size: .; D: .; CDR3: CSASPMAGMGSTEAFF; DNA: TGCAGTGCTAGCCCCATGGCCGGGATGGGGAGCACTGAAGCTTTCTTT
J: TRBJ2-1; V: TRBV18; size: .; D: TRBD2; CDR3: CASSPPQLAEAHNEQFF; DNA: TGTGCCAGCTCACCACCGCAGCTAGCGGAGGCGCACAATGAGCAGTTCTTC
J: TRBJ2-7; V: TRBV20-1; size: .; D: TRBD2; CDR3: CSASGRDIYYEQYF; DNA: TGCAGTGCTAGCGGGAGGGATATCTACTACGAGCAGTACTTC
J: TRBJ2-3; V: TRBV7-9; size: .; D: TRBD2; CDR3: CASSSIAGEEHRYAYF; DNA: TGTGCCAGCAGCTCGATAGCGGGAGAGGAGCACAGATACGCGTATTTT
J: TRBJ2-7; V: TRBV6-2/TRBV6-3; size: .; D: .; CDR3: CASSYYRETSYEQYF; DNA: TGTGCCAGCAGTTATTACAGGGAAACCTCCTACGAGCAGTACTTC
J: TRBJ1-1; V: TRBV27; size: .; D: TRBD1; CDR3: CASRRQGVMNTEAFF; DNA: TGTGCCAGCAGAAGACAGGGGGTCATGAACACTGAAGCTTTCTTT
J: TRBJ1-1; V: TRBV6-1; size: .; D: TRBD1; CDR3: CASRGTGNEAFF; DNA: TGTGCCAGCAGGGGGACAGGGAATGAAGCTTTCTTT
J: TRBJ2-5; V: TRBV6-6; size: .; D: TRBD2; CDR3: CASSYGTGGPGETQYF; DNA: TGTGCCAGCAGTTACGGAACGGGAGGGCCGGGAGAGACCCAGTACTTC
J: TRBJ1-1; V: TRBV20-1; size: .; D: .; CDR3: CSARSMDGTMNTEAFF; DNA: TGCAGTGCTAGAAGTATGGACGGGACTATGAACACTGAAGCTTTCTTT
J: TRBJ2-7; V: TRBV7-9; size: .; D: TRBD2; CDR3: CASSFAGTQNTGEGFEQYF; DNA: TGTGCCAGCAGCTTTGCCGGGACTCAAAACACCGGGGAGGGATTCGAGCAGTACTTC
J: TRBJ1-2; V: TRBV7-2; size: few; D: .; CDR3: CALNNGYNGYTF; DNA: TGTGCCCTAAACAACGGGTATAACGGCTACACCTTC
J: TRBJ2-3; V: TRBV20-1; size: few; D: TRBD2; CDR3: CSARLAGGPGYAYF; DNA: TGCAGTGCTAGACTAGCGGGAGGGCCAGGATACGCGTATTTT
J: TRBJ2-7; V: TRBV20-1; size: .; D: TRBD2; CDR3: CSGLRKGLASDEQYF; DNA: TGCAGTGGATTGCGGAAGGGACTAGCGTCGGACGAGCAGTACTTC
J: TRBJ2-1; V: TRBV12-3/TRBV12-4; size: .; D: .; CDR3: CAGSLVRRQHNEQFF; DNA: TGTGCCGGCAGTTTAGTTAGGCGGCAACACAATGAGCAGTTCTTC
J: TRBJ2-3; V: TRBV12-3/TRBV12-4; size: .; D: .; CDR3: CASSAWGLRYAYF; DNA: TGTGCCAGCAGCGCCTGGGGGCTCAGATACGCGTATTTT
J: TRBJ2-1; V: TRBV7-9; size: .; D: .; CDR3: CASSLEAGEQFF; DNA: TGTGCCAGCAGCTTAGAAGCGGGTGAGCAGTTCTTC
J: TRBJ2-1; V: TRBV7-2; size: .; D: .; CDR3: CASSLTGKINNEQFF; DNA: TGTGCCAGCAGTTTAACAGGGAAGATTAACAATGAGCAGTTCTTC
J: TRBJ2-5; V: TRBV20-1; size: few; D: .; CDR3: CSASGQAEETQYF; DNA: TGCAGTGCCTCCGGGCAGGCCGAAGAGACCCAGTACTTC
J: TRBJ1-5; V: TRBV7-2; size: .; D: .; CDR3: CASSLSGENQPQHF; DNA: TGTGCCAGCAGCTTATCAGGGGAGAATCAGCCCCAGCATTTT
J: TRBJ2-7; V: TRBV2; size: .; D: .; CDR3: CASSGTGRLEQYF; DNA: TGTGCCAGCTCAGGTACAGGACGTCTAGAGCAGTACTTC
J: TRBJ1-5; V: TRBV6-1; size: .; D: TRBD1; CDR3: CASSEVTGAEEPQHF; DNA: TGTGCCAGCAGTGAAGTCACAGGGGCGGAGGAGCCCCAGCATTTT
J: TRBJ2-7; V: TRBV5-6; size: few; D: TRBD1; CDR3: CASSLRTGSNEQYF; DNA: TGTGCCAGCAGCCTAAGGACAGGGAGCAACGAGCAGTACTTC
J: TRBJ1-6; V: TRBV7-9; size: few; D: .; CDR3: CASSVPGNNSPLHF; DNA: TGTGCCAGCAGCGTTCCGGGCAATAATTCACCCCTCCACTTT
J: TRBJ2-7; V: TRBV4-1; size: .; D: .; CDR3: CASSQEWTSGYEQYF; DNA: TGCGCCAGCAGCCAAGAGTGGACCTCTGGCTACGAGCAGTACTTC
J: TRBJ1-5; V: TRBV5-5; size: few; D: TRBD1; CDR3: CASSLDRGRLEPQHF; DNA: TGTGCCAGCAGTTTGGACAGGGGGCGTCTGGAGCCCCAGCATTTT
J: TRBJ2-4; V: TRBV7-9; size: .; D: .; CDR3: CASSLGDSRNIQYF; DNA: TGTGCCAGCAGCTTAGGAGACAGCAGGAACATTCAGTACTTC
J: TRBJ1-2; V: TRBV15; size: .; D: TRBD1; CDR3: CATSRGGTEYGYTF; DNA: TGTGCCACCAGCAGAGGCGGGACAGAGTATGGCTACACCTTC
J: TRBJ2-7; V: TRBV12-5; size: .; D: TRBD2; CDR3: CASGLVLAGNYEQYF; DNA: TGTGCTAGTGGTTTGGTACTAGCGGGAAACTACGAGCAGTACTTC
J: TRBJ2-1; V: TRBV12-3/TRBV12-4; size: .; D: TRBD2; CDR3: CASSRWTSGRYEQFF; DNA: TGTGCCAGCAGTCGATGGACTAGCGGACGATATGAGCAGTTCTTC